This T cell receptor (beta chain) was sequenced during a study of OX40 agonist ivuxolimab in advanced cancers. About the study: An agonistic anti-OX40 (CD134) antibody, ivuxolimab, was used to treat the patients. Study-level points and caveats: Both blood CD4+ and CD8+ T cells showed clonal growth by week 6 at 0.1 to 3.0 mg/kg. Average numbers of expanded clones were greater in CD8+ T cells than in CD4+.

Looked up from germline, CDR1 is SGHTA and CDR2 is FQGNSA. J was trimmed by 5 bases and V by 5 bases; bases with no gene match: 4. The CDR3 is 15 amino acids. The repertoire was sequenced with immunoSEQ multiplex PCR; TCRdb's copy has only in-frame clones and lacks some. Of 60,000 to 85,000 clones listed, about four fifths are singletons. Of note for this clone: Its target is not known.

The sequence was obtained from an adult with an advanced solid tumor such as melanoma, head and neck, liver or kidney cancer. The source was CD4+ or CD8+ T cells sorted from blood, collected in a trial of the OX40 agonist ivuxolimab. The chain is built from TRBV7-2 and TRBJ2-1; 12 nucleotides agree with TRBD2. The CDR3 sequence: CASSTGLAGHNEQFF. CDR3 DNA sequence: TGTGCCAGCAGCACCGGACTAGCGGGACACAATGAGCAGTTCTTC.